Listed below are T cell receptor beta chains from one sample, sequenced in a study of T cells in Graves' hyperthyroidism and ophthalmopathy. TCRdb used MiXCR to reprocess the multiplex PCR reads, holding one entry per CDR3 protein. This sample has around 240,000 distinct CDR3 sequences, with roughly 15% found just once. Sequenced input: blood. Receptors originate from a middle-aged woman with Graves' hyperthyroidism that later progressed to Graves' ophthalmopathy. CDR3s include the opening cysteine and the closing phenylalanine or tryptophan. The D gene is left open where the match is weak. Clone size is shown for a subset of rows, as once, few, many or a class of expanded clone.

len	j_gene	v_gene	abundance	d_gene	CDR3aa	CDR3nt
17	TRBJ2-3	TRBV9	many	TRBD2	CASSVLSTSGTTDTQYF	TGTGCCAGCAGCGTATTGTCGACTAGCGGGACCACAGATACGCAGTATTTT
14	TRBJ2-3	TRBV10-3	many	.	CAISEGLVTDTQYF	TGTGCCATCAGTGAGGGGTTAGTTACAGATACGCAGTATTTT
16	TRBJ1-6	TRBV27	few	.	CASSTLPGADNSPLHF	TGTGCCAGCAGTACCCTACCAGGGGCGGATAATTCACCCCTCCACTTT
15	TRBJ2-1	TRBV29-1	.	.	CSVATGTPEYNEQFF	TGCAGCGTCGCGACCGGGACCCCCGAGTACAATGAGCAGTTCTTC
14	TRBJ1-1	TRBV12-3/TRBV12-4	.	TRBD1	CASTTGGQNTEAFF	TGTGCCAGCACCACAGGGGGGCAAAACACTGAAGCTTTCTTT
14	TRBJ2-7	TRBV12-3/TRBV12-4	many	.	CASSLGLGHYEQYF	TGTGCCAGCAGTTTAGGTCTGGGGCACTACGAGCAGTACTTC
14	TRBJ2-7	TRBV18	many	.	CASSPAGVPYEQYF	TGTGCCAGCTCACCGGCAGGGGTTCCCTACGAGCAGTACTTC
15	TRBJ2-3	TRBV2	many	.	CASSELSPSTDTQYF	TGTGCCAGCAGTGAGTTGAGTCCTAGCACAGATACGCAGTATTTT
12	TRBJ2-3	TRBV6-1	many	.	CASSGSSDTQYF	TGTGCCAGCAGCGGGAGCTCAGATACGCAGTATTTT
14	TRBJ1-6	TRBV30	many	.	CAWSVQVDNSPLHF	TGTGCCTGGAGTGTACAGGTGGATAATTCACCCCTCCACTTT
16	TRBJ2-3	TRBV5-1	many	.	CASSFEGAGSTDTQYF	TGCGCCAGCAGCTTCGAGGGCGCGGGGAGCACAGATACGCAGTATTTT
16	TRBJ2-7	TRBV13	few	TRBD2	CASSFGISGSSYEQYF	TGTGCCAGCAGCTTCGGGATTAGCGGGAGTTCCTACGAGCAGTACTTC
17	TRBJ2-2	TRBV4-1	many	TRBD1	CASSLLPGQVLGGELFF	TGCGCCAGCAGCCTTCTCCCGGGACAGGTCCTCGGCGGGGAGCTGTTTTTT
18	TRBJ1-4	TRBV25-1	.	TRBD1	CASGEYRIGGSTNEKLFF	TGTGCGAGCGGTGAATATCGGATAGGGGGCTCAACTAATGAAAAACTGTTTTTT
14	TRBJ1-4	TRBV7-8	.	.	CASSFTGLGEKLFF	TGTGCCAGCAGCTTTACAGGGCTTGGGGAAAAACTGTTTTTT
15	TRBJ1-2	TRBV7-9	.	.	CASSPSGLGDYGYTF	TGTGCCAGCAGCCCCAGTGGCCTCGGGGACTATGGCTACACCTTC
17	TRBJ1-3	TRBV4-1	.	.	CASSQVWRYQGGNTIYF	TGCGCCAGCAGCCAAGTTTGGCGCTATCAGGGGGGAAACACCATATATTTT